The rows below give T cell receptor beta chains drawn from one sample of a study of metastatic and nonmetastatic thyroid tumors. With MiXCR, TCRdb called clones anew from the PCR reads. The sample gives tens of thousands of clones, 15% to 20% of which show up once; approximately 8% is in the top ten. Sequenced sample: blood. These receptor sequences come from a female donor with papillary thyroid cancer or a benign thyroid nodule (not recorded which). Some clones in this sample may be carry-over from other donors' samples. CDR3s include the opening cysteine and the closing phenylalanine or tryptophan. The D gene is left open where the match is weak. Rows give clone size only sometimes, using once, few, many, or a class for an expanded clone.

V gene: TRBV6-1
clone size: few
D gene: TRBD2
J gene: TRBJ2-2
CDR3 DNA: TGTGCCAGCAGTGCCTCTAGCGGGAGGCCGTTAGGGGAGCTGTTTTTT
CDR3 protein: CASSASSGRPLGELFF

V gene: TRBV11-3
clone size: medium-sized
D gene: .
J gene: TRBJ2-1
CDR3 DNA: TGTGCCAGCAGCCTTACGGGCAATTACAATGAGCAGTTCTTC
CDR3 protein: CASSLTGNYNEQFF

V gene: TRBV11-2
clone size: .
D gene: .
J gene: TRBJ2-7
CDR3 DNA: TGTGCCAGCAGCCCGATTCTTGTGTCCTACGAGCAGTACTTC
CDR3 protein: CASSPILVSYEQYF

V gene: TRBV28
clone size: .
D gene: .
J gene: TRBJ2-7
CDR3 DNA: TGTGCCAGCAGGAGCCCCTACGAGCAGTACTTC
CDR3 protein: CASRSPYEQYF

V gene: TRBV6-1
clone size: few
D gene: TRBD1
J gene: TRBJ2-7
CDR3 DNA: TGTGCCAGCAGAAGGACAGGACCCTACGAGCAGTACTTC
CDR3 protein: CASRRTGPYEQYF

V gene: TRBV15
clone size: medium-sized
D gene: .
J gene: TRBJ1-2
CDR3 DNA: TGTGCCACCAGCAGAGATACCCAGGCGGGCGGCTACACCTTC
CDR3 protein: CATSRDTQAGGYTF

V gene: TRBV30
clone size: few
D gene: TRBD1
J gene: TRBJ2-7
CDR3 DNA: TGTGCCTGGACTCGACAGGGGGCGGAAGCACAGCAGTACTTC
CDR3 protein: CAWTRQGAEAQQYF

V gene: TRBV6-2/TRBV6-3
clone size: few
D gene: .
J gene: TRBJ2-6
CDR3 DNA: TGTGCCAGCAGTTACCCCTCCAAGATCACGGGAGGGGCCAACGTCCTGACTTTC
CDR3 protein: CASSYPSKITGGANVLTF

V gene: TRBV6-1
clone size: many
D gene: .
J gene: TRBJ2-3
CDR3 DNA: TGTGCCAGCAGTGAGGTGGGAGGTGGCACAGATACGCAGTATTTT
CDR3 protein: CASSEVGGGTDTQYF

V gene: TRBV6-1
clone size: medium-sized
D gene: .
J gene: TRBJ2-7
CDR3 DNA: TGTGCCAGCAGTGAAGCTAAGCTAGCAGAACAGTACTTC
CDR3 protein: CASSEAKLAEQYF

V gene: TRBV5-1
clone size: .
D gene: .
J gene: TRBJ2-5
CDR3 DNA: TGCGCCAGCAGCTTGAACAGTAGGACGACCCAGTACTTC
CDR3 protein: CASSLNSRTTQYF

V gene: TRBV6-1
clone size: medium-sized
D gene: .
J gene: TRBJ2-5
CDR3 DNA: TGTGCCAGCTCGTCAGTGAATCAAGAGACCCAGTACTTC
CDR3 protein: CASSSVNQETQYF

V gene: TRBV28
clone size: few
D gene: .
J gene: TRBJ2-7
CDR3 DNA: TGTGCCAGCAGTTCAAGCCTCTCCTACGAGCAGTACTTC
CDR3 protein: CASSSSLSYEQYF